A selection of T cell receptor beta chains follows, all from one sample in a study of blood T cell repertoires in COVID-19. Clones were sequenced by immunoSEQ multiplex PCR, and TCRdb holds only the in-frame ones, with some missing. The sample yields about 150,000 clones, 80% to 90% seen once. The sample taken for sequencing was peripheral blood. Receptors originate from a man between 65 and 79 years old with acute or convalescent COVID-19. The CDR3 runs from the conserved cysteine through the conserved F or W. The order of the fields is clone size, D gene, V gene, J gene, CDR3 DNA, CDR3 protein. A D gene is named only where the DNA matches it firmly. Part of the rows lack a size; the others show once, few, many or a class for expanded clones.

NA	NA	TRBV5-1	TRBJ2-7	TGCGCCAGCAGCTTGGAGGTAGGGGGTAGTGAGCAGTACTTC	CASSLEVGGSEQYF
few	TRBD1	TRBV19	TRBJ1-1	TGTGCCAGTAGTAACGGGGGACAGTGGAACACTGAAGCTTTCTTT	CASSNGGQWNTEAFF
NA	NA	TRBV4-3	TRBJ1-1	TGCGCCAGCAGCCAAGAGGAGGATTTGAACACTGAAGCTTTCTTT	CASSQEEDLNTEAFF
NA	TRBD1	TRBV7-9	TRBJ1-1	TGTGCCAGCAGATTACTGGAGGGGACAGTTTTCTTT	CASRLLEGTVFF
NA	TRBD1	TRBV12-3/TRBV12-4	TRBJ2-1	TGTGCCAGCAGCACAGGGGGCAATGAGCAGTTCTTC	CASSTGGNEQFF
NA	NA	TRBV5-1	TRBJ1-1	TGCGCCAGCAGCTTGGCGGGGTGGGGGAACACTGAAGCTTTCTTT	CASSLAGWGNTEAFF
NA	NA	TRBV19	TRBJ2-1	TGTGCCAGTACGCCGGGAGTTGGTAATGAGCAGTTCTTC	CASTPGVGNEQFF
NA	NA	TRBV24-1	TRBJ1-1	TGTGCCACCAGTGAACGAGGGACTGAAGCTTTCTTT	CATSERGTEAFF
NA	NA	TRBV27	TRBJ1-1	TGTGCCAGCAGTTTATCTCGACAGAACACTGAAGCTTTCTTT	CASSLSRQNTEAFF
NA	TRBD2	TRBV28	TRBJ2-4	TGTGCCAGCAGTTCGGGACTAGCGGGAGCAGGAAACATTCAGTACTTC	CASSSGLAGAGNIQYF
NA	NA	TRBV5-1	TRBJ2-1	TGCGCCAGCAGCTCTCTACTGGTTAGCGGAGATGGAAACAATGAGCAGTTCTTC	CASSSLLVSGDGNNEQFF
NA	TRBD1	TRBV6-1	TRBJ2-5	TGTGCCAGCAGTGAATTACCTCCGGGACAGGGGTATTCGGAGACCCAGTACTTC	CASSELPPGQGYSETQYF
NA	NA	TRBV2	TRBJ2-5	TGTGCCAGCGCGAAAGAGACCCAGTACTTC	CASAKETQYF
NA	TRBD1	TRBV11-2	TRBJ1-2	TGTGCCAGCAGCGCGGGACAGGGCTATGGCTACACCTTC	CASSAGQGYGYTF
NA	NA	TRBV5-4	TRBJ2-1	TGTGCCAGCAGCTCAAGGGAGTCTACCTACAATGAGCAGTTCTTC	CASSSRESTYNEQFF
NA	NA	TRBV7-2	TRBJ1-5	TGTGCCAGCAGCTTATCTCCGGGGGTTAGTCAGCCCCAGCATTTT	CASSLSPGVSQPQHF
NA	NA	TRBV7-6	TRBJ2-3	TGTGCCAGCAGCTTGGCGGATTCTAGCACAGATACGCAGTATTTT	CASSLADSSTDTQYF
NA	TRBD2	TRBV3-1/TRBV3-2	TRBJ2-7	TGTGCCAGCAGCCAAGATCGTAGCGGGAGATACGAGCAGTACTTC	CASSQDRSGRYEQYF
NA	TRBD1	TRBV27	TRBJ2-7	TGTGCCAGCAGTCGATCGGGACAGGGGTTCTACGAGCAGTACTTC	CASSRSGQGFYEQYF
NA	NA	TRBV2	TRBJ2-7	TGTGCCAGCAGTGCCCAGATCTACGAGCAGTACTTC	CASSAQIYEQYF
once	TRBD1	TRBV7-9	TRBJ1-1	TGTGCCAGCAGACCGACAGGGGAGGACACTGAAGCTTTCTTT	CASRPTGEDTEAFF
NA	NA	TRBV6-5	TRBJ2-3	TGTGCCAGCAGTTACTCGGCGGGATCGCCAGATACGCAGTATTTT	CASSYSAGSPDTQYF
NA	TRBD1	TRBV3-1/TRBV3-2	TRBJ1-1	TGTGCCAGCAGCCTAACAGGGGGCGCATATGAAGCTTTCTTT	CASSLTGGAYEAFF
few	TRBD1	TRBV6-2/TRBV6-3	TRBJ1-1	TGTGCCAGCAGTTTACAGGGGGTTTACACTGAAGCTTTCTTT	CASSLQGVYTEAFF
NA	TRBD2	TRBV5-1	TRBJ2-1	TGCGCCAGCAGCTTGGTAGCGGGAGAATCGGGTGAGCAGTTCTTC	CASSLVAGESGEQFF
NA	TRBD1	TRBV5-6	TRBJ1-4	TGTGCCAGCAGTTTCCAGGGGGCCGGGGAAAAACTGTTTTTT	CASSFQGAGEKLFF
NA	NA	TRBV30	TRBJ2-7	TGTGCCTGGAGTGACCCTATTCCCCCTATGGGACTCTACGAGCAGTACTTC	CAWSDPIPPMGLYEQYF
NA	TRBD1	TRBV29-1	TRBJ2-3	TGCAGCGTTTTTAGACAGGGAGTAGATACGCAGTATTTT	CSVFRQGVDTQYF
NA	TRBD1	TRBV7-2	TRBJ1-1	TGTGCCAGCAGCTTTGACAGGGGAAGGGGTACTGAAGCTTTCTTT	CASSFDRGRGTEAFF
NA	NA	TRBV12-3/TRBV12-4	TRBJ2-7	TGTGCCAGCAGTGGGGACGGGGGTTACGAGCAGTACTTC	CASSGDGGYEQYF
once	NA	TRBV5-5	TRBJ2-5	TGTGCCAGCAGCTTCCCGGACGGGGAAGAGACCCAGTACTTC	CASSFPDGEETQYF
NA	NA	TRBV4-1	TRBJ1-4	TGCGCCAGCAGCCAAGAAGGGAGCAGGGGAGGGATTGAAAAACTGTTTTTT	CASSQEGSRGGIEKLFF
NA	NA	TRBV6-5	TRBJ2-3	TGTGCCAGCAGTTGGGACTTTCGCACAGATACGCAGTATTTT	CASSWDFRTDTQYF
NA	TRBD2	TRBV2	TRBJ2-2	TGTGCCAGCAGTAGCGGGAGAAGCACCGGGGAGCTGTTTTTT	CASSSGRSTGELFF
few	TRBD1	TRBV4-3	TRBJ2-7	TGCGCCAGCAGCCGAGTACAGGGGGAGCAGTACTTC	CASSRVQGEQYF
NA	TRBD1	TRBV6-2/TRBV6-3	TRBJ1-4	TGTGCCAGCAGTTCCGACAGGGGGCGGACTAATGAAAAACTGTTTTTT	CASSSDRGRTNEKLFF
NA	NA	TRBV29-1	TRBJ1-2	TGCAGCGTTGAGGAGGGCTCCTACACCTTC	CSVEEGSYTF
NA	TRBD2	TRBV5-1	TRBJ2-1	TGCGCCAGCAGCGGATTAGCGGGAGGGCCGAACAATGAGCAGTTCTTC	CASSGLAGGPNNEQFF